The clone carrying this T cell receptor beta chain is labeled medium-sized based on frequency. Trimming stripped 6 bases from V and 7 bases from J, with 12 bases between. Germline V CDR1 and CDR2: SNHLY, FYNNEI. The CDR3 runs to 13 residues. The source of the sample is a study of cytomegalovirus exposure and HLA in healthy donors. Study as a whole: Membership in the Caucasian-associated ancestry cluster was found for 81% of approximately 430 genotyped donors.

The PCR contained 60 Vbeta and 13 Jbeta primers. Assay: immunoSEQ multiplex PCR; the TCRdb copy retains only in-frame clones and omits some. The sample has 100,000 to 150,000 clones; the top ten hold around 2.4%. Sample: PBMCs. This TCR came from a man in his forties in good health and CMV-seronegative. This chain joins TRBV2 and TRBJ1-4; weak D call: TRBD1 (5 bases). In DNA, the CDR3 is TGTGCCAGCAGGCCCCTCGGGGGTGAAAAACTGTTTTTT. It yields the protein CASRPLGGEKLFF.